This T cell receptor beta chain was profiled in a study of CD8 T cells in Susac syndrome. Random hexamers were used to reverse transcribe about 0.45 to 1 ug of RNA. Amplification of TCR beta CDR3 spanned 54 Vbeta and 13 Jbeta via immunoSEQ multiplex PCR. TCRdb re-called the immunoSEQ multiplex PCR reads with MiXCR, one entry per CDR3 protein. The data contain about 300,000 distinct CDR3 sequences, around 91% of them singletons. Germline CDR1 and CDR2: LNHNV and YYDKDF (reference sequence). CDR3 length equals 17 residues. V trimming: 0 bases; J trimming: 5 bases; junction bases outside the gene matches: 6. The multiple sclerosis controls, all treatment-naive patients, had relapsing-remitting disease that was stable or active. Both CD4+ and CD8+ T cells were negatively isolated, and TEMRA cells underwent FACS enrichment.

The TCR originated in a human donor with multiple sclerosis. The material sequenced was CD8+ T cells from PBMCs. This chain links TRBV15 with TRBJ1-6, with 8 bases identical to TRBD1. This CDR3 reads CATSRDALTGDNSPLHF. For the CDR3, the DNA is TGTGCCACCAGCAGAGATGCCCTGACAGGGGATAATTCACCCCTCCACTTT.